This T cell receptor (beta chain) comes out of a study of T-cell reconstitution after alpha-beta-depleted transplantation in children. Library preparation (for TCRbeta) was performed with unique molecular identifiers. TCRdb reanalysed the PCR reads using MiXCR and keeps one entry per CDR3 protein. The top ten clones hold about a third of a sample with 200,000 to 250,000 distinct CDR3 sequences, around 9.2% of them seen once. Findings and caveats of the study: One year after transplant, T-cell counts and diversity came mostly from newly produced T cells. The origin of high day-60 TCRbeta diversity in some patients lay in surviving recipient T cells and thymic progenitors.

This clonotype was seen at least ten times. What it binds is unknown. J lost 7 bases, V lost 5 bases, and 14 bases had no gene match. There are 16 residues in the CDR3. This clonotype originated in a male patient aged 2-10 years who had a stem cell transplant for acute myeloid leukemia, so the T cells may come from the graft donor. J is TRBJ2-1 and V is TRBV12-3 or TRBV12-4; TRBD2 matches 7 bases. The source material was PBMCs, mostly from graft donor cells, sampled 360 days after TCRalphabeta/CD19-depleted stem cell transplant. CDR3 loop: CASSPTTWTSRNEQFF. In DNA form, the CDR3 reads TGTGCCAGCAGTCCAACTACGTGGACTAGTAGGAATGAGCAGTTCTTC.